The present entry profiles one TCR beta chain with its context. Relative to the germline gene, one junction end is altered; a read error may explain this. The sample originates from a study of blood T cell repertoires in COVID-19. Study in general: Acute and convalescent COVID-19 samples came from the United States, Italy and Spain.

The CDR3 is made up of 16 amino acids. Germline CDR1 reads SSHAT; CDR2 reads FNYEAQ (reference sequence). Some clones are missing from TCRdb's copy, which holds only in-frame ones; the method was immunoSEQ multiplex PCR. This sample carries 30,000 to 40,000 clones, around nine tenths of them seen once, and the ten largest clones take approximately 13%. The clonotype comes from a man aged 70-80 years with active COVID-19. The sequencing sample was made of peripheral blood. This chain links TRBV7-7 with TRBJ2-1, with D perhaps matching TRBD2 (5 bases). CDR3 region: CASSSGRGSYANEQFF. The CDR3 DNA is TGTGCTAGCAGCTCAGGTCGGGGTAGCTACGCTAATGAGCAGTTCTTC.